The 28 T cell receptor beta chains below come from one sample, sequenced in a study of blood T cell repertoires in COVID-19. Sequencing was performed with immunoSEQ multiplex PCR; in TCRdb, only in-frame clones are kept and a portion is missing. The sample holds around 180,000 clones, about 82% seen once. The sequenced sample consisted of PBMCs or T cells enriched from blood (not recorded which). The origin of the receptors is a woman aged 30 to 39 who had recovered from COVID-19.

This clone has a single count. The chain combines TRBV28 with TRBJ1-4, with 7 bases lining up with TRBD1. CDR1 MDHEN and CDR2 SYDVKM come from the germline V gene. V shed 5 bases, J shed 0 bases, and the junction held 3 bases outside the gene matches. CDR3 length: 15 residues. The CDR3 loop reads CASSGQAATNEKLFF. The CDR3 region has the DNA TGTGCCAGCAGTGGACAGGCTGCAACTAATGAAAAACTGTTTTTT.

DNA of the CDR3: TGCAGTGCTAGTATTAAGGGACAGGGGATAAATGAGCAGTTCTTC. Its translation is CSASIKGQGINEQFF. The chain recombines TRBV20-1 with TRBJ2-1; 10 bases match TRBD1. The V segment lost 3 bases and the J segment 7 bases; nucleotides outside the gene matches: 9. The CDR3 is 15 residues long. Germline lookup yields CDR1 DFQATT and CDR2 SNEGSKA (reference sequence).

V is TRBV28 and J is TRBJ1-2; maybe TRBD1 (5 bases). The V gene's germline CDR1 is MDHEN and CDR2 SYDVKM. V was clipped by 2 bases and J by 6 bases, with 16 bases between them. This CDR3 spans 15 amino acids. The chain's CDR3 is CASSLTRVMGNGYTF. CDR3 DNA sequence: TGTGCCAGCAGTTTAACCAGGGTGATGGGTAATGGCTACACCTTC.

V usage is TRBV5-1 and J usage is TRBJ2-3; 12 positions agree with TRBD2. Per the germline V gene, CDR1 is SGHRS and CDR2 is YFSETQ. Trimming at V came to 4 bases and at J to 5 bases, leaving 8 bases not matched to a gene. The CDR3 is 16 residues long. The CDR3 loop is CASSPLTSGGRDTQYF. CDR3 coding DNA: TGCGCCAGCAGCCCCTTGACTAGCGGGGGACGAGATACGCAGTATTTT.

The gene calls are TRBV29-1 and TRBJ1-1; 7 bases are shared with TRBD1. Germline lookup yields CDR1 SQVTM and CDR2 ANQGSEA. The CDR3 is 14 amino acids. With V trimmed by 2 bases and J by 6 bases, 9 bases remained unmatched. The CDR3 loop reads CSVEFNRGWSEAFF. The CDR3 region has the DNA TGCAGCGTTGAATTTAACAGGGGCTGGTCTGAAGCTTTCTTT.

The J gene is TRBJ2-7, the V gene TRBV19; 13 bases are shared with TRBD2. Germline V gives CDR1 LNHDA, CDR2 SQIVND (reference sequence). V shed 5 bases and J 3 bases; nucleotides not matched to a gene: 4. This CDR3 has 15 residues. The CDR3 DNA reads TGTGCCAGTAGTTCGAGACTAGCGGGGGGCTACGAGCAGTACTTC. This encodes CASSSRLAGGYEQYF.

This clone appeared a single time. V is TRBV19 and J is TRBJ1-1; no reliable D call. The CDR3 covers 13 residues. In germline, CDR1 is LNHDA, CDR2 SQIVND (reference sequence). V lost 3 bases to trimming and J lost 4 bases, with 9 bases between them. The CDR3 sequence is CASSMFGVTEAFF. The CDR3 region has the DNA TGTGCCAGTAGTATGTTCGGAGTCACTGAAGCTTTCTTT. Based on the CDR3 plus reference TRBV19 and TRBJ1-1, the full variable domain is DGGITQSPKYLFRKEGQNVTLSCEQNLNHDAMYWYRQDPGQGLRLIYYSQIVNDFQKGDIAEGYSVSREKKESFPLTVTSAQKNPTAFYLCASSMFGVTEAFFGQGTRLTVV.

The chain joins TRBV10-3 to TRBJ2-4, with 8 bases that match TRBD1. CDR1 is ENHRY and CDR2 is SYGVKD in the germline V gene. CDR3 length: 16 amino acids. The junction had 6 bases not matched to a gene; V was cut back by 5 bases and J by 0 bases. CDR3 residues: CAISPGTGTAKNIQYF. The CDR3 DNA reads TGTGCCATCAGTCCCGGGACAGGAACAGCCAAAAACATTCAGTACTTC.

The V gene is TRBV21-1, the J gene TRBJ1-1. TRBV21-1 is listed as a pseudogene. The CDR3 consists of 15 residues. The CDR3 region is CASSLGGGENTEAFF. In nucleotides, the CDR3 is TGTGCCAGCAGCCTGGGGGGTGGTGAGAACACTGAAGCTTTCTTT.

DNA of the CDR3: TGTGCCTGGAGTCAGGGGGCCAGTGAAAAACTGTTTTTT. Protein sequence: CAWSQGASEKLFF. V gene TRBV30 combines with J gene TRBJ1-4, with 8 bases aligning to TRBD1. With V trimmed by 2 bases and J by 7 bases, 3 bases remained unmatched. The CDR3 contains 13 residues. Germline loops: CDR1 GTSNPN, CDR2 SVGIG (reference sequence).

J is TRBJ2-5 and V is TRBV7-6; 10 bases align to TRBD2. Trimming at V came to 4 bases and at J to 5 bases, leaving 7 bases not matched to a gene. From germline, CDR1 is SGHVS and CDR2 FNYEAQ. There are 15 residues in the CDR3. CDR3 in DNA: TGTGCCAGCAGCTCGGAGCGGGAGGGAAGGGAGACCCAGTACTTC. This encodes CASSSEREGRETQYF.

This chain uses TRBV18 with TRBJ2-5, with TRBD2 matching over 8 bases. The CDR3 is made up of 13 amino acids. Per the germline V gene, CDR1 is KGHSH and CDR2 is LQKENI. With 2 bases clipped from V and 4 bases from J, the junction kept 0 bases outside the gene matches. CDR3 nucleotides: TGTGCCAGCTCACCAGGGACTAGAGAGACCCAGTACTTC. As protein: CASSPGTRETQYF.

Only one count was recorded for this clone. The chain joins TRBV28 to TRBJ2-3; 11 bases line up with TRBD2. Per the germline V gene, CDR1 is MDHEN and CDR2 is SYDVKM. The CDR3 contains 16 residues. V shed 6 bases and J 6 bases; nucleotides not matched to a gene: 11. The CDR3 DNA reads as TGTGCCAGCAGCTTCGAAAGGACTAGCGGGCTCGATACGCAGTATTTT. Amino acid sequence: CASSFERTSGLDTQYF.

The V gene is TRBV3-1 (or the pseudogene TRBV3-2), the J gene TRBJ2-2; D is undetermined. Trimming cost V 1 base and J 4 bases, with 13 bases left between them. This CDR3 has 16 residues. Germline CDR1 reads LGHDT; CDR2 reads YNNKEL (reference sequence). The CDR3 nucleotides are TGTGCCAGCAGCCAAGTTAAGCGTTCGGGCACCGGGGAGCTGTTTTTT. Protein product: CASSQVKRSGTGELFF.

This chain links TRBV28 with TRBJ2-7; 7 nucleotides align to TRBD1. The J segment lost 1 base and the V segment lost 5 bases, leaving 11 bases of the junction unmatched. The V gene's germline CDR1 is MDHEN and CDR2 SYDVKM. This CDR3 comprises 16 residues. CDR3 amino acids: CASSLRTGTPSYEQYF. CDR3 coding DNA: TGTGCCAGCAGTCTACGGACAGGCACGCCTTCCTACGAGCAGTACTTC.

This chain's CDR3 is CASSQGDSSTDTQYF. The DNA of the CDR3 is TGTGCCAGCAGCCAAGGGGACAGCAGCACAGATACGCAGTATTTT. This chain joins TRBV16 and TRBJ2-3; 7 bases are a match to TRBD1. Germline CDR1 and CDR2: KGHSY and FQNENV. This CDR3 has 15 residues. With 2 bases clipped from V and 0 bases from J, the junction kept 2 bases outside the gene matches. Complete variable domain (other parts from reference TRBV16 and TRBJ2-3): GEEVAQTPKHLVRGEGQKAKLYCAPIKGHSYVFWYQQVLKNEFKFLISFQNENVFDETGMPKERFSAKCLPNSPCSLEIQATKLEDSAVYFCASSQGDSSTDTQYFGPGTRLTVL.

The chain links TRBV28 to TRBJ2-3; TRBD2 agrees at 12 bases. V dropped 3 bases and J dropped 6; count of bases not matched to a gene: 13. The V gene's germline CDR1 is MDHEN and CDR2 SYDVKM. The CDR3 has 18 residues. The CDR3 DNA reads as TGTGCCAGCAGTTTCGTCCCGACTAGCGGGAGACTCATGGATACGCAGTATTTT. It codes for CASSFVPTSGRLMDTQYF.

Notes on this clone: The sample holds other DNA sequences that translate to the same CDR3. J is TRBJ2-1 and V is TRBV2; 13 bases fit TRBD2. This CDR3 spans 16 amino acids. Germline V CDR1 and CDR2: SNHLY, FYNNEI. The junction had 4 bases not matched to a gene; V was cut back by 3 bases and J by 5 bases. The CDR3 loop reads CASSEAGLAGDNEQFF. Here the CDR3 DNA reads TGTGCCAGCAGTGAGGCAGGACTAGCGGGAGACAATGAGCAGTTCTTC.

This clone was detected a few times. The chain links TRBV24-1 to TRBJ2-7; possibly TRBD2 for D (7 bases). This CDR3 comprises 15 residues. Germline V gene sequence: CDR1 KGHDR, CDR2 SFDVKD. Trimming took 4 bases from V and 4 from J, leaving 16 bases between them. Written as DNA, the CDR3 is TGTGCCACCAGTGACTCTGCGGGGGCGCCTTACGAGCAGTACTTC. It is translated as CATSDSAGAPYEQYF.

The chain combines TRBV14 with TRBJ1-1; a possible D gene is TRBD1 (6 bases). Trimming took off 4 bases at V and 5 bases at J, with 11 bases between the two ends. CDR1 is SGHDN, CDR2 FVKESK, per germline. The CDR3 consists of 13 residues. The CDR3 DNA is TGTGCCAGCAGCCTTATCCAGGGGACTGAAGCTTTCTTT. Protein product: CASSLIQGTEAFF.

The chain carries TRBV2 and TRBJ2-2, with a tentative D call TRBD1 (6 bases). The CDR3 loop spans 13 amino acids. CDR1 and CDR2 (germline): SNHLY, FYNNEI. The V and J ends lost 8 bases and 5 bases respectively, with 12 bases between them. This CDR3 is CASLDSPTGELFF. In DNA, the CDR3 is TGTGCCAGCTTGGACAGTCCTACCGGGGAGCTGTTTTTT.

The CDR3 loop reads CAWSVRQGARAFF. DNA of the CDR3: TGTGCCTGGAGTGTCCGACAGGGGGCAAGAGCTTTCTTT. J is TRBJ1-1 and V is TRBV30; 10 bases line up with TRBD1. Germline assignment: CDR1 GTSNPN and CDR2 SVGIG (reference sequence). With V trimmed by 0 bases and J by 10 bases, 5 bases remained unmatched. This CDR3 is built from 13 residues.

J is TRBJ2-7 and V is TRBV23-1; tentative D call: TRBD1 (6 bases). TRBV23-1 is an open reading frame whose function is uncertain. V was clipped by 8 bases and J by 2 bases, with 19 bases between them. This CDR3 comprises 15 residues. The CDR3 sequence: CASLKGYRAPYEQYF. CDR3 DNA: TGCGCCAGCCTAAAGGGGTACAGGGCCCCCTACGAGCAGTACTTC.

This rearrangement joins TRBV27 to TRBJ2-7; TRBD2 matches 7 bases. Germline CDR1 and CDR2: MNHEY and SMNVEV (reference sequence). The CDR3 contains 13 residues. With V trimmed by 8 bases and J by 1 base, 5 bases remained unmatched. CDR3 region: CASGLAASYEQYF. Here the CDR3 DNA reads TGTGCCAGCGGCCTAGCGGCATCCTACGAGCAGTACTTC.

V and J are TRBV4-1 and TRBJ1-1; the D gene is possibly TRBD1 (5 bases). Germline CDR1 and CDR2: MGHRA and YSYEKL. This CDR3 has 11 residues. V was pared by 4 bases and J by 11 bases, with 11 bases between. DNA for the CDR3: TGCGCCAGCAGCCTAGACAGTTACGCTTTCTTT. Translation gives CASSLDSYAFF.

The gene calls are TRBV27 and TRBJ1-1, with D perhaps TRBD1 (6 bases). V lost 2 bases and J lost 0, with 10 bases in between. Germline assignment: CDR1 MNHEY and CDR2 SMNVEV (reference sequence). The CDR3 extends over 15 amino acids. The CDR3 loop reads CASSLNRVLNTEAFF. CDR3 nucleotide sequence: TGTGCCAGCAGTTTAAACAGGGTTCTGAACACTGAAGCTTTCTTT.

J is TRBJ2-7 and V is TRBV2, with 10 bases aligning to TRBD1. The CDR3 covers 18 residues. Germline trimming cut 4 bases from V and 5 bases from J; bases unmatched to any gene: 17. CDR1 and CDR2 (germline): SNHLY, FYNNEI. CDR3 protein: CASSVRGQGWVSYHEQYF. As DNA, the CDR3 is TGTGCCAGCAGTGTTCGGGGACAGGGGTGGGTTAGTTACCACGAGCAGTACTTC.

The J gene is TRBJ1-1, the V gene TRBV4-1; perhaps TRBD1 as D (6 bases). The CDR3 is 15 residues long. V was pared by 7 bases and J by 4 bases, with 19 bases between. The germline gives CDR1 MGHRA, CDR2 YSYEKL. The DNA of the CDR3 is TGCGCCAGCATGGAATGGCGGGGGGCTGGCACTGAAGCTTTCTTT. Its protein product is CASMEWRGAGTEAFF.